This T cell receptor beta chain was retrieved from a study of blood T cell repertoires in COVID-19. Across the study: Acute-phase and convalescent COVID-19 samples originated in the United States, Italy and Spain. Sources were T cells, B-cell-depleted T cells, or PBMCs; the material itself was cDNA or gDNA.

Generated by immunoSEQ multiplex PCR, the TCRdb table keeps only in-frame clones and is missing some. The sample yields 200,000 or so clones, 65% to 90% seen once. Individuals drawn from 20 to 30 US areas were about 18 to 100 years old. Clinical history as reported by participants underpinned cohort assignment. The CDR3 covers 15 residues. The V end was cut by 5 bases, the J end by 0 bases, with 11 bases between. The germline V gene has CDR1 SGHTA and CDR2 FQGNSA. V is TRBV7-2 and J is TRBJ1-5; D gene unclear. This TCR was recovered from a woman aged 40 to 50 with acute COVID-19. Sequenced material: PBMCs or T cells enriched from blood (not recorded which). The CDR3 nucleotides are TGTGCCAGCAGCCTAACAGCTAATAGCAATCAGCCCCAGCATTTT. Translation gives CASSLTANSNQPQHF.